The clone carrying this T cell receptor (beta chain) was counted a single time. What it binds is not known. This sample is drawn from a study of lymphopenia after photon versus proton radiotherapy. Method: immunoSEQ multiplex PCR; TCRdb's copy keeps in-frame clones and lacks some. The profile shows 65,000 to 85,000 clones, less than 95% of them singletons. The CDR3 covers 15 residues. The V gene's germline CDR1 is SGHTA and CDR2 FQGNSA. J gave up 8 bases and V 5 bases, and 12 bases lay outside the gene matches. Regarding the study as a whole: In patients who died, overall survival fell as post-nadir TCR diversity dropped more. Under photons, naive T cells and diversity fell while effector/memory populations rose.

V is TRBV7-2 and J is TRBJ2-3; 8 bases match TRBD2. This material consisted of peripheral blood, taken from a patient treated with photon-based radiotherapy. The TCR comes from a middle-aged woman with cholangiocarcinoma. CDR3 amino acids: CASSKGLGVVGTQYF. In DNA, the CDR3 is TGTGCCAGCAGCAAGGGACTAGGGGTAGTGGGTACGCAGTATTTT.